This T cell receptor beta chain was sequenced for a study of patients and donors after allogeneic stem cell transplantation (dated by TCRdb to the early 2020s). The V end loses 5 bases and the J end loses 6 bases, and a stretch of 16 bases separates them. Taken from cysteine to phenylalanine, the CDR3 has 14 residues. Only the CDR3 part of the read is kept: 42 bases, read in frame from the first base. CDR1 and CDR2 are read off the germline V gene as MNHEY and SVGEGT. As concerns this clonotype: Its antigen specificity is not known. Per-base quality was not reported, and no clone a single base away is much larger than it.

Libraries were made using RT-PCR. Instrument on record: NextSeq 550. TCRdb trimmed public reads at Q25 via fastp, called clones via MiXCR and kept in-frame beta chains. Entries that share a CDR3 protein sequence are merged under the most common genes and DNA. The sample table lists about 960,000 distinct CDR3 sequences, roughly 18% of them with a count of one. The ten biggest clones cover around 6% of the sample. The chain is made from TRBV6-2 or TRBV6-3 and TRBJ1-2; 6 matching bases give a weak D call of TRBD1. This clonotype was sampled from a human donor who was either an allogeneic HSCT recipient or a stem cell or donor lymphocyte infusion donor (not recorded which). It is not recorded whose cells these are; they may come from a transplant donor. The specimen sequenced was blood, either unsorted or a sorted T cell fraction (not recorded which). The CDR3 is CASSRRTDQDGYTF. The nucleotide sequence reads as follows: TGTGCCAGCAGTCGCCGGACAGATCAGGATGGCTACACCTTC.